The clone carrying this T cell receptor (beta chain) has a count of ten or more. The record originates from a study of Graves' ophthalmopathy and Graves' hyperthyroidism. Amplified TCR beta CDR3 regions were obtained using RNA transcripts as template. An opening RT-PCR round employed HTBI primers and preceded a second-round multiplex PCR. TCRdb reprocessed the multiplex PCR reads with MiXCR, giving one entry per CDR3 protein. The sample has 300,000 or so distinct CDR3 sequences, about a sixth seen once. Source material: peripheral blood. This TCR derives from an adult man with Graves' ophthalmopathy.

The CDR3 DNA reads as TGTGCCAGCAGTTTCGCCGCTAGCGGGGCAGAGACCCAGTACTTC. It encodes CASSFAASGAETQYF. The V call is TRBV12-3 or TRBV12-4, the J call TRBJ2-5; 9 bases fit TRBD2. The CDR3 loop spans 15 amino acids. V lost 3 bases, J lost 4 bases, and 6 bases stayed unmatched.